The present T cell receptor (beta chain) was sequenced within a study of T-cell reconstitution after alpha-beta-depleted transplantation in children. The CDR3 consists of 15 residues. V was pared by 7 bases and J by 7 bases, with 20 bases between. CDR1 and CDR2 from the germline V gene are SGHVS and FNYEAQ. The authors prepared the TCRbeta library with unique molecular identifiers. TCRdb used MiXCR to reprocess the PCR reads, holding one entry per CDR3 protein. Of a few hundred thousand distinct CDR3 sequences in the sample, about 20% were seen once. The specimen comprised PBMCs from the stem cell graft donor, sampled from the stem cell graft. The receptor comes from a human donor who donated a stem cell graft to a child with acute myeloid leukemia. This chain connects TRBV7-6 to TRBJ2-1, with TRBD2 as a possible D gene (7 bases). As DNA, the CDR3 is TGTGCCAGCACACAAGGGGGGGATTTGGTGAATGAGCAGTTCTTC. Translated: CASTQGGDLVNEQFF.